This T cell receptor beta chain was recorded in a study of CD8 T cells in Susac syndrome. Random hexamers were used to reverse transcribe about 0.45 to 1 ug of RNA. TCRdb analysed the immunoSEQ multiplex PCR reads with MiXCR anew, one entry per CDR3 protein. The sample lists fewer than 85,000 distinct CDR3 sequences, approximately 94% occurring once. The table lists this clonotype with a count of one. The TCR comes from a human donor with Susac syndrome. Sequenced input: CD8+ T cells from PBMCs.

CDR3 nucleotides: TGTGCCAGCACCCCCACAGATACGCAGTATTTT. This codes for CASTPTDTQYF. The chain links TRBV7-9 to TRBJ2-3; no firm D call. This CDR3 is 11 amino acids long. The germline gives CDR1 SEHNR, CDR2 FQNEAQ (reference sequence). Trimming removed 7 bases at V and 2 bases at J, with 4 bases between.